This TCR beta chain was retrieved from a study of T cell repertoires and Cas9 in healthy adults. Study in general: Multi-effector potency, cytotoxicity and lineage were assessed in SpCas9-reactive CD4 and CD8 T cells.

Study-level results: SpCas9-reactive regulatory T cells reportedly mitigated SpCas9-reactive effector T cells in vitro.

CDR1 and CDR2 from the germline V gene are ENHRY and SYGVKD. Trimming removed 7 bases from V and 5 bases from J; junction bases left unmatched: 6. The CDR3 is 13 residues long. TCRdb keeps only in-frame clones here, not all; method: immunoSEQ multiplex PCR. The sample lists tens of thousands of clones; 91% were seen once. To note about this clone: Antigen unknown.

The chain recombines TRBV10-3 with TRBJ2-7, with TRBD2 matching over 9 bases. Sequencing input: CD4+ effector T cells (CD127+, CD25-, CD137-, CD154-) from PBMCs; culture status not recorded. The sequence was collected from a human donor in good health. CDR3 amino acids: CAITAGGEDEQYF. CDR3 coding DNA: TGTGCCATCACCGCGGGGGGGGAGGACGAGCAGTACTTC.